Ten or more counts support the clone carrying this T cell receptor beta chain. The antigen is not known. These data come from a study of neurological immune-mediated disorders. Overall study results and limits: None of the features examined (clinical or MRI) was associated with the multiple sclerosis repertoire cluster.

5'RACE with 10-nucleotide random UMIs generated the cDNA. TCRdb reprocessed the 5' RACE reads via MiXCR and lists one record per CDR3 protein. This table has about 74,000 distinct CDR3 sequences, roughly 5.6% appearing once. With 2 bases clipped from V and 6 bases from J, the junction kept 4 bases outside the gene matches. Germline V gene sequence: CDR1 SEHNR, CDR2 FQNEAQ (reference sequence). The length of the CDR3 is 15 residues. Unsorted libraries were derived from 2 million PBMCs stored at -80 C. Sequencing was done on a sample of PBMCs. The V call is TRBV7-9, the J call TRBJ2-1, with 10 bases matching TRBD2. This receptor was taken from a man between 18 and 35 years old with multiple sclerosis. The CDR3 sequence is CASSLRASGSNEQFF. The CDR3 nucleotides read TGTGCCAGCAGCTTACGGGCTAGCGGGAGCAATGAGCAGTTCTTC.